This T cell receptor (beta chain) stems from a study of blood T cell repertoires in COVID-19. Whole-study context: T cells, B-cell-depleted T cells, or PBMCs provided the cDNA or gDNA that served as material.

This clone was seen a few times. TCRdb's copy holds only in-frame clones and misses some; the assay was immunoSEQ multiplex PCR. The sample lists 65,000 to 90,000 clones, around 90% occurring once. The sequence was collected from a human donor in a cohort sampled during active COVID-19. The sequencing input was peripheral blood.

CDR3: CSVDAGGASNQPQHF. CDR3 bases: TGCAGCGTCGACGCGGGGGGGGCGAGCAATCAGCCCCAGCATTTT. J is TRBJ1-5 and V is TRBV29-1, with D possibly TRBD1 on 6 matching bases. Germline V gives CDR1 SQVTM, CDR2 ANQGSEA. CDR3 size: 15 residues. V was clipped by 6 bases and J by 1 base, with 16 bases between them.